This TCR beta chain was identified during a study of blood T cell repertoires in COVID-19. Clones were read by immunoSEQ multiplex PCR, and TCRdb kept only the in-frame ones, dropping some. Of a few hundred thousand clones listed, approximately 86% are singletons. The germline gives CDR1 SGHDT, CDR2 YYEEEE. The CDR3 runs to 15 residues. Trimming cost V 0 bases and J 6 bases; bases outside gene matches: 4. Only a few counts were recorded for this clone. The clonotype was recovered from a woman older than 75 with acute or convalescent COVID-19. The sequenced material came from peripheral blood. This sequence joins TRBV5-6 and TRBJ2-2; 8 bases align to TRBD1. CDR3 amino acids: CASSLVAGGSGELFF. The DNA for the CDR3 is TGTGCCAGCAGCTTGGTGGCAGGGGGCTCCGGGGAGCTGTTTTTT. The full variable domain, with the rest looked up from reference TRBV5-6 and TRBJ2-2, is DAGVTQSPTHLIKTRGQQVTLRCSPKSGHDTVSWYQQALGQGPQFIFQYYEEEERQRGNFPDRFSGHQFPNYSSELNVNALLLGDSALYLCASSLVAGGSGELFFGEGSRLTVL.